This T cell receptor beta chain derives from a study of CD8 T cells in Susac syndrome. The CDR3 sequence is 14 residues long. Germline CDR1 reads GTSNPN; CDR2 reads SVGIG (reference sequence). The junction had 4 bases not matched to a gene; V was cut back by 2 bases and J by 1 base. RNA, at 0.5 to 1 ug, was reverse transcribed with random hexamers. Amplification of TCR beta CDR3 used immunoSEQ multiplex PCR across 54 Vbeta and 13 Jbeta. TCRdb used MiXCR to reprocess the immunoSEQ multiplex PCR reads, holding one entry per CDR3 protein. This sample has around 110,000 distinct CDR3 sequences, with about 93% found just once. Sequencing of TCR beta covered CD8+ and CD4+ T cells obtained from blood. This clonotype was observed a single time.

The sequence was collected from a human donor with Susac syndrome. The rearrangement links TRBV30 to TRBJ1-2; 7 nucleotides match TRBD1. Sequenced: CD8+ T cells from PBMCs. The CDR3 DNA is TGTGCCTGGAGTTTGGGACAGCTTAACTATGGCTACACCTTC. Protein sequence: CAWSLGQLNYGYTF.